One and the same sample provided the 30 T cell receptor beta chains below, sequenced in a study of cytomegalovirus exposure and HLA in healthy donors. The primer mix had 60 Vbeta and 13 Jbeta primers. The data were produced by immunoSEQ multiplex PCR, yet TCRdb's version contains in-frame clones alone and is incomplete. The data show fewer than 200,000 clones, 80% seen once. Sequenced input: PBMCs. The receptors stem from a man aged 40-55 years in good health and CMV-seronegative.

The CDR3 loop reads CASSREARQNSNQPQHF. CDR3 nucleotide sequence: TGCGCCAGCAGCCGGGAGGCACGTCAAAATAGCAATCAGCCCCAGCATTTT. V usage is TRBV4-1 and J usage is TRBJ1-5; the D is unclear. Deletions cut 4 bases from V and 0 bases from J, with 16 bases between. The CDR3 covers 17 residues. Germline CDR1 and CDR2: MGHRA and YSYEKL.

The chain uses TRBV29-1 and TRBJ2-3, with 7 bases matching TRBD2. Losses at the gene ends were 1 base for V and 0 bases for J; bases not matched to a gene: 13. Germline V lookup: CDR1 SQVTM, CDR2 ANQGSEA. The CDR3 is 18 amino acids. CDR3 residues: CSVEGGGSYSGSTDTQYF. The DNA of the CDR3 is TGCAGCGTTGAAGGGGGGGGGTCTTATAGCGGAAGCACAGATACGCAGTATTTT.

The chain combines TRBV7-2 with TRBJ1-2, with 9 bases matching TRBD1. The V segment lost 4 bases and the J segment 4 bases; nucleotides outside the gene matches: 7. The CDR3 runs to 15 residues. Germline CDR1 SGHTA, CDR2 FQGNSA. CDR3 protein: CASSSTGGAGYGYTF. Here the CDR3 DNA reads TGTGCCAGCAGCTCAACAGGGGGCGCGGGCTATGGCTACACCTTC.

The chain employs TRBV29-1 and TRBJ2-7; TRBD1 agrees at 8 bases. The V and J ends lost 7 bases and 4 bases, in that order; junction bases with no gene match: 6. The CDR3 is 12 amino acids. Germline CDR1 reads SQVTM; CDR2 reads ANQGSEA. The CDR3 loop is CSAQGAGYEQYF. The CDR3 nucleotides read TGCAGCGCGCAGGGGGCTGGGTACGAGCAGTACTTC.

V usage is TRBV5-4 and J usage is TRBJ1-1; unclear D gene. CDR1 and CDR2 (germline): SGHNT, YYREEE (reference sequence). V shed 0 bases and J shed 1 base, with 7 bases lying between them. The CDR3 sequence is 14 residues long. Here the CDR3 DNA reads TGTGCCAGCAGCTTGGGACAAGAGAACACTGAAGCTTTCTTT. This gives the protein CASSLGQENTEAFF.

The V gene is TRBV29-1, the J gene TRBJ2-3; 14 bases are a match to TRBD2. The germline V gene has CDR1 SQVTM and CDR2 ANQGSEA. Trimming took 3 bases from V and 6 from J; bases not matched to a gene: 11. The CDR3 totals 17 residues. CDR3 nucleotides: TGCAGCGTTGACGGAGGGGGGACTAGCGGGAGATCGGATACGCAGTATTTT. This gives the protein CSVDGGGTSGRSDTQYF.

The chain combines TRBV19 with TRBJ2-7; D is perhaps TRBD1 (7 bases). CDR1 is LNHDA, CDR2 SQIVND, per germline (reference sequence). The V and J ends lost 3 bases and 2 bases respectively, with 17 bases between them. The CDR3 is 16 amino acids. The CDR3 bases are TGTGCCAGTAGTATCACCCCTCAGGGGGGCGCCTACGAGCAGTACTTC. It is translated as CASSITPQGGAYEQYF.

This chain links TRBV18 with TRBJ2-5, with a tentative D call TRBD2 (6 bases). Per the germline V gene, CDR1 is KGHSH and CDR2 is LQKENI. The CDR3 extends over 13 amino acids. Trimming cost V 8 bases and J 4 bases, with 14 bases left between them. In nucleotides, the CDR3 is TGTGCCAGCGCCCTAGCGAGGGGAGAGACCCAGTACTTC. Amino acids: CASALARGETQYF. The full variable domain, rest sourced from reference TRBV18 and TRBJ2-5, is NAGVMQNPRHLVRRRGQEARLRCSPMKGHSHVYWYRQLPEEGLKFMVYLQKENIIDESGMPKERFSAEFPKEGPSILRIQQVVRGDSAAYFCASALARGETQYFGPGTRLLVL.

The gene calls are TRBV19 and TRBJ2-5; the match to TRBD1 covers 7 bases. Trimming cost V 3 bases and J 2 bases; bases outside gene matches: 3. Per the germline V gene, CDR1 is LNHDA and CDR2 is SQIVND (reference sequence). This CDR3 has 14 residues. The CDR3 here is CASSIGRGQETQYF. The CDR3 bases are TGTGCCAGTAGTATTGGCAGGGGGCAAGAGACCCAGTACTTC.

This clone has a single count. Mismatch with germline at one junction end may stem from a read error. V gene TRBV7-9 combines with J gene TRBJ1-2; TRBD1 is a possible D gene (5 bases). The CDR3 spans 16 residues. Germline V CDR1 and CDR2: SEHNR, FQNEAQ (reference sequence). The CDR3 sequence: CASSLARPGLGTRYTF. CDR3 coding DNA: TGTGCCAGCAGTTTAGCCAGGCCGGGACTAGGGACGCGCTACACCTTC.

V is TRBV7-8 and J is TRBJ1-1; the match to TRBD1 covers 9 bases. The CDR3 sequence is 15 residues long. With V trimmed by 5 bases and J by 4 bases, 8 bases remained unmatched. The germline V gene has CDR1 SGHVS and CDR2 FQNEAQ. The CDR3 bases are TGTGCCAGCAGCCCCTCGCGACAGGGGGGCACTGAAGCTTTCTTT. Protein product: CASSPSRQGGTEAFF.

V is TRBV7-2 and J is TRBJ2-7, with 11 bases lining up with TRBD2. Germline CDR1 reads SGHTA; CDR2 reads FQGNSA. This CDR3 spans 18 amino acids. After removal of 5 bases from V and 0 bases from J, the junction contained 12 bases not matched to a gene. In DNA, the CDR3 is TGTGCCAGCAGCCCGGGGACTAGCGGCCCCAGGAACTCCTACGAGCAGTACTTC. This encodes CASSPGTSGPRNSYEQYF.

The CDR3 loop is CASSQYRERDTQYF. The CDR3 DNA sequence: TGCGCCAGCAGCCAGTACAGAGAAAGGGATACGCAGTATTTT. The chain uses TRBV4-1 and TRBJ2-3; D is unresolved. V shed 3 bases and J shed 6 bases, with 13 bases lying between them. The CDR3 is 14 amino acids. Germline CDR1 and CDR2: MGHRA and YSYEKL.

V usage is TRBV6-6 and J usage is TRBJ2-7, with TRBD1 identical over 11 bases. The CDR3 contains 15 residues. The junction had 4 bases not matched to a gene; V was cut back by 0 bases and J by 6 bases. The germline V gene encodes CDR1 MNHNY and CDR2 SVGAGI (reference sequence). Written as DNA, the CDR3 is TGTGCCAGCAGTTACTCGGACAGGGGGCGGCGCGAGCAGTACTTC. Amino acid sequence: CASSYSDRGRREQYF.

This chain's CDR3 is CAISGQWTGDNEKLFF. The CDR3 DNA follows: TGTGCCATCAGCGGCCAATGGACAGGGGATAATGAAAAACTGTTTTTT. This chain uses TRBV10-3 with TRBJ1-4, with TRBD1 matching 9 bases. V dropped 6 bases and J dropped 4; count of bases not matched to a gene: 9. CDR3 length: 16 residues. Germline V lookup: CDR1 ENHRY, CDR2 SYGVKD.

This rearrangement joins TRBV29-1 to TRBJ2-5; tentatively, D is TRBD2 (5 bases). The last part of the DNA fits TRBJ2-7 better; the J call may be wrong. The CDR3 extends over 15 amino acids. The germline CDR1 and CDR2 sequences are SQVTM and ANQGSEA. CDR3 amino acids: CSVEGLSGGTYEQYF. DNA of the CDR3: TGCAGCGTTGAGGGTCTGTCAGGAGGTACCTACGAGCAGTACTTC.

The CDR3 region has the DNA TGTGCCAGCAGCTTGACGGGTTACCAAGAGACCCAGTACTTC. Its protein product is CASSLTGYQETQYF. This sequence joins TRBV5-4 and TRBJ2-5; D is unresolved. CDR1 is SGHNT and CDR2 is YYREEE in the germline V gene (reference sequence). The CDR3 is 14 amino acids. Trimming removed 1 base from V and 0 bases from J, with 7 bases in between.

The rearrangement links TRBV19 to TRBJ2-7; D may be TRBD1 (6 bases). V lost 7 bases, J lost 5 bases, and 15 bases lay in between. Germline lookup yields CDR1 LNHDA and CDR2 SQIVND (reference sequence). CDR3 length: 13 amino acids. The CDR3, as DNA: TGTGCCAGTAAGGCGACAGGAATCCACGAGCAGTACTTC. The encoded protein is CASKATGIHEQYF.

The V call is TRBV15, the J call TRBJ2-5; 9 bases are shared with TRBD1. In germline, CDR1 is LNHNV, CDR2 YYDKDF (reference sequence). V was pared by 5 bases and J by 4 bases, with 5 bases of the junction left unmatched. The CDR3 sequence is 14 residues long. Written as DNA, the CDR3 is TGTGCCACCAGCGGACCGGGACAGGGAGAGACCCAGTACTTC. Residues: CATSGPGQGETQYF. The full variable domain, its missing parts supplied by reference TRBV15 and TRBJ2-5, is DAMVIQNPRYQVTQFGKPVTLSCSQTLNHNVMYWYQQKSSQAPKLLFHYYDKDFNNEADTPDNFQSRRPNTSFCFLDIRSPGLGDTAMYLCATSGPGQGETQYFGPGTRLLVL.

The chain couples TRBV6-6 to TRBJ1-4, with D maybe TRBD1 (5 bases). Germline loops: CDR1 MNHNY, CDR2 SVGAGI (reference sequence). V shed 4 bases and J shed 0 bases, with 9 bases lying between them. The CDR3 has 15 amino acids. CDR3 DNA sequence: TGTGCCAGCAGTTCGACAGCTGCAACTAATGAAAAACTGTTTTTT. This translates into CASSSTAATNEKLFF.

This rearrangement joins TRBV10-3 to TRBJ1-2; D unresolved. Germline V CDR1 and CDR2: ENHRY, SYGVKD. The V gene lost 2 bases and the J gene lost 4 bases, with 11 bases spanning the gap. The CDR3 sequence is 14 residues long. The CDR3 DNA reads TGTGCCATCAGTGAGCCCGGGGAGATCTATGGCTACACCTTC. Its protein is CAISEPGEIYGYTF.

This chain connects TRBV19 to TRBJ2-3; 7 positions agree with TRBD2. Trimming at V came to 0 bases and at J to 2 bases, leaving 2 bases not matched to a gene. This CDR3 is built from 15 residues. Germline V gene data show CDR1 as LNHDA and CDR2 as SQIVND (reference sequence). CDR3 coding DNA: TGTGCCAGTAGTATAGAGGGGAGGGACACAGATACGCAGTATTTT. Protein sequence: CASSIEGRDTDTQYF.

J is TRBJ2-1 and V is TRBV15, with a weak D call TRBD2 (5 bases). CDR3 length: 13 residues. Germline CDR1 reads LNHNV; CDR2 reads YYDKDF (reference sequence). The V and J ends lost 0 bases and 12 bases respectively, with 12 bases between them. CDR3 protein: CATSRDLGEGQFF. The DNA for the CDR3 is TGTGCCACCAGCAGAGATTTAGGCGAGGGGCAGTTCTTC. The full variable domain, with the rest looked up from reference TRBV15 and TRBJ2-1, is DAMVIQNPRYQVTQFGKPVTLSCSQTLNHNVMYWYQQKSSQAPKLLFHYYDKDFNNEADTPDNFQSRRPNTSFCFLDIRSPGLGDTAMYLCATSRDLGEGQFFGPGTRLTVL.

The rearrangement links TRBV4-3 to TRBJ2-1; weak D call: TRBD2 (5 bases). Germline CDR1 is LGHNA and CDR2 is YSLEER. V shed 6 bases and J shed 8 bases, with 23 bases lying between them. This CDR3 spans 16 amino acids. The chain's CDR3 is CASSLPRDRSPHEQFF. The CDR3 DNA reads as TGCGCCAGCAGTCTACCCCGGGATCGGTCCCCCCATGAGCAGTTCTTC.

The chain combines TRBV6-5 with TRBJ2-2, with D perhaps matching TRBD1 (5 bases). The CDR3 covers 16 residues. CDR1 is MNHEY and CDR2 is SVGAGI in the germline V gene. V was clipped by 0 bases and J by 0 bases, with 8 bases between them. CDR3 in DNA: TGTGCCAGCAGTTACTCCTACAGGCCGAACACCGGGGAGCTGTTTTTT. This translates into CASSYSYRPNTGELFF.

As DNA, the CDR3 is TGTGCCAGCAGTTTCTCTGGGGGCACTAATGAAAAACTGTTTTTT. Translation gives CASSFSGGTNEKLFF. This rearrangement joins TRBV2 to TRBJ1-4, with D maybe TRBD1 (6 bases). Germline V gives CDR1 SNHLY, CDR2 FYNNEI. This CDR3 comprises 15 residues. Trimming shortened V by 5 bases and J by 2 bases, and 12 bases separated the two germline ends.

The V call is TRBV5-1, the J call TRBJ2-3; possible D gene TRBD2, 6 bases. V lost 0 bases to trimming and J lost 6 bases, with 11 bases between them. This CDR3 is built from 14 residues. Germline assignment: CDR1 SGHRS and CDR2 YFSETQ. The CDR3 DNA reads TGCGCCAGCAGCTTGGGGAGGGCCGAGGATACGCAGTATTTT. This sequence encodes CASSLGRAEDTQYF.

This chain links TRBV5-1 with TRBJ2-5, with 7 positions matching TRBD2. Unmatched junction bases numbered 11, after V lost 4 bases and J lost 5 bases. The CDR3 spans 15 residues. The V gene's germline CDR1 is SGHRS and CDR2 YFSETQ. CDR3 loop: CASSPQQRGMETQYF. In DNA, the CDR3 is TGCGCCAGCAGCCCCCAGCAGCGGGGAATGGAGACCCAGTACTTC.

The CDR3 loop is CASSAGTFPIYF. The CDR3 nucleotides read TGTGCCAGCAGTGCCGGGACATTCCCCATATATTTT. The chain couples TRBV2 to TRBJ1-3; the D gene is possibly TRBD1 (6 bases). From germline, CDR1 is SNHLY and CDR2 FYNNEI. The CDR3 sequence is 12 residues long. The V gene lost 4 bases and the J gene lost 11 bases, with 12 bases spanning the gap.

CDR3 amino acids: CASREGPEMFYGYTF. DNA of the CDR3: TGTGCCAGCAGGGAGGGACCGGAAATGTTCTATGGCTACACCTTC. The V call is TRBV6-1, the J call TRBJ1-2; D perhaps matches TRBD1 (5 bases). The CDR3 runs 15 residues. CDR1 and CDR2 from the germline V gene are MNHNS and SASEGT. Trimming took 6 bases from V and 4 from J, leaving 18 bases between them.